The present TCR beta chain was sequenced within a study of blood T cell repertoires in COVID-19. Overall study: Acute and convalescent COVID-19 samples came from the United States, Italy and Spain. T cells, B-cell-depleted T cells, or PBMCs provided the cDNA or gDNA that served as material.

Authors' data handling: Nucleated cell counts were estimated from reference gene primer amplification. Only in-frame clones appear in the TCRdb table, and some are missing; sequencing was by immunoSEQ multiplex PCR. Clone size and V and J calls were adopted from that table, with D and trimming inferred from the DNA. The sample consists of some 49,000 clones, approximately 80% of them appearing once. This clone was seen only once. Trimming pared 6 bases from V and 5 bases from J, leaving 16 bases between. From germline, CDR1 is MNHNY and CDR2 SVGAGI (reference sequence). The CDR3 is 14 amino acids. The sample taken for sequencing was peripheral blood. This sequence was found in a woman aged 55-70 years with acute or convalescent COVID-19. The chain links TRBV6-6 to TRBJ1-2; no reliable D call. This CDR3 is CASSSDEGWYGYTF. In DNA, the CDR3 is TGTGCCAGCAGCTCAGACGAGGGCTGGTATGGCTACACCTTC.